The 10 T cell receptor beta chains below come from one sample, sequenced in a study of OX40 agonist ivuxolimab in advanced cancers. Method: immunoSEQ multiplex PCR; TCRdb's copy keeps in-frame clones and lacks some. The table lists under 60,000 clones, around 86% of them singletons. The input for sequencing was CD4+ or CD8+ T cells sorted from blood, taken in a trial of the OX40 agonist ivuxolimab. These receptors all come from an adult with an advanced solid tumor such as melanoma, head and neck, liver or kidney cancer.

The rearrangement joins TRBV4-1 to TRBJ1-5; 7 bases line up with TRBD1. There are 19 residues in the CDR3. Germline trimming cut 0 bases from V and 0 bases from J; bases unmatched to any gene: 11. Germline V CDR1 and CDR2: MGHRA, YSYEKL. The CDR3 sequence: CASSQEATGEGYSNQPQHF. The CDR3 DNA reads TGCGCCAGCAGCCAAGAGGCCACAGGGGAGGGTTATAGCAATCAGCCCCAGCATTTT.

CDR3 coding DNA: TGCGCCAGCAGCCTCCGCCGGACAGACACCGGGGAGCTGTTTTTT. Protein: CASSLRRTDTGELFF. The rearrangement links TRBV4-1 to TRBJ2-2, with D perhaps matching TRBD1 (6 bases). Germline loops: CDR1 MGHRA, CDR2 YSYEKL. This CDR3 is 15 amino acids long. V was pared by 4 bases and J by 3 bases, with 12 bases between.

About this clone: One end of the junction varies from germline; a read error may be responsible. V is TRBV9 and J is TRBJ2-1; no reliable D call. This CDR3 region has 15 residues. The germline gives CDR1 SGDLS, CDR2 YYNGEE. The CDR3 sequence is CASSSVLSSYNELFF. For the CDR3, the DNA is TGTGCCAGCAGCAGTGTGTTGAGCTCCTACAATGAGCTGTTCTTC.

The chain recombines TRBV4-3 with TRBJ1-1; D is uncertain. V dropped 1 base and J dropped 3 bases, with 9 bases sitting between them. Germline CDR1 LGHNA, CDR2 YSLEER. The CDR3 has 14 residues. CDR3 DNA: TGCGCCAGCAGCCAAGTGTCAAGAGACACTGAAGCTTTCTTT. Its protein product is CASSQVSRDTEAFF.

The CDR3 bases are TGTGCCAGCAGCTTACACTCCACACGCTACGAGCAGTACTTC. Its protein product is CASSLHSTRYEQYF. This chain links TRBV7-2 with TRBJ2-7, with no clear D. Per the germline V gene, CDR1 is SGHTA and CDR2 is FQGNSA. Trimming left V 2 bases short and J 3 bases short, with 11 bases between. The CDR3 has 14 residues.

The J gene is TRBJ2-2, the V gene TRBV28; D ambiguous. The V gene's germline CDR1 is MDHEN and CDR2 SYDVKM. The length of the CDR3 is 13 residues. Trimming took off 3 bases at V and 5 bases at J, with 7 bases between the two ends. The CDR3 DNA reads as TGTGCCAGCAGTTTCGGCGTGACCGGGGAGCTGTTTTTT. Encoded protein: CASSFGVTGELFF. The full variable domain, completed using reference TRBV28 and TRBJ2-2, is DVKVTQSSRYLVKRTGEKVFLECVQDMDHENMFWYRQDPGLGLRLIYFSYDVKMKEKGDIPEGYSVSREKKERFSLILESASTNQTSMYLCASSFGVTGELFFGEGSRLTVL.

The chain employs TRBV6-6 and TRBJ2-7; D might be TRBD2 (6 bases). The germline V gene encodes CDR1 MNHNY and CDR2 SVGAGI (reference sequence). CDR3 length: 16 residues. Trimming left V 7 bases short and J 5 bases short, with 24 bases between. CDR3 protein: CASIYDPLRGVDEQYF. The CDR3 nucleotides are TGTGCCAGCATCTACGATCCCCTGCGGGGAGTCGACGAGCAGTACTTC.

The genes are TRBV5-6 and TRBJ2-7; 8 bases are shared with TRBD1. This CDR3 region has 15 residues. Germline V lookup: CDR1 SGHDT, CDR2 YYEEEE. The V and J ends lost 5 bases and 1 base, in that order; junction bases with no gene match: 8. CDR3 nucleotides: TGTGCCAGCAGTGCCGGGACAGGTCAGTCCTACGAGCAGTACTTC. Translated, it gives CASSAGTGQSYEQYF. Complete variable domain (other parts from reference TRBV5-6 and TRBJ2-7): DAGVTQSPTHLIKTRGQQVTLRCSPKSGHDTVSWYQQALGQGPQFIFQYYEEEERQRGNFPDRFSGHQFPNYSSELNVNALLLGDSALYLCASSAGTGQSYEQYFGPGTRLTVT.

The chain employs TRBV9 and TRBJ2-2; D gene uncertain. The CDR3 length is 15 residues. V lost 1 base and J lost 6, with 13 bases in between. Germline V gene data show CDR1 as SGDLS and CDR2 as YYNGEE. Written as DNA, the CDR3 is TGTGCCAGCAGCGTAAGATTGGGTTTTTCCGGGGAGCTGTTTTTT. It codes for CASSVRLGFSGELFF.

CDR3: CASSGTSPSYEQYF. CDR3 DNA: TGTGCCAGCAGTGGGACTTCTCCCTCCTACGAGCAGTACTTC. V usage is TRBV2 and J usage is TRBJ2-7, with TRBD2 as a possible D gene (5 bases). The CDR3 length is 14 residues. From germline, CDR1 is SNHLY and CDR2 FYNNEI. With 4 bases removed from V and 0 bases from J, the gap between germline ends came to 10 bases.